Reported below is one T cell receptor (beta chain). Its antigen is unknown. The length of the CDR3 is 13 residues. V shed 4 bases and J 6 bases; nucleotides not matched to a gene: 6. Germline V CDR1 and CDR2: SGHRS, YFSETQ. This record belongs to a study of beta chain features in type 1 diabetes. About the study: Across all samples, around 98 million sorted cells were examined.

The study reverse transcribed the entire isolated RNA, so it sequenced expressed TCRB transcripts. Deep immunoSEQ sequencing covered naive, central memory and regulatory T cell samples. The method was immunoSEQ multiplex PCR; TCRdb's version includes in-frame clones alone and lacks a portion of them. In the table there are 250,000 or so clones, roughly 20% of which are singletons. Central memory, naive, regulatory and stem cell-like memory CD4+ cells were sorted by CD45RO/CCR7/CD25/CD127/CD95/CD27. Overall study findings and caveats: Moderate but significant shortening of TCRB CDR3s was recorded in all four CD4+ subsets from Type 1 diabetes patients.

This clonotype was obtained from a middle-aged woman with type 1 diabetes. The chain couples TRBV5-1 to TRBJ2-7, with 8 bases identical to TRBD1. The sequencing sample was made of naive CD4+ T cells from blood. CDR3 nucleotides: TGCGCCAGCAGCCAGACAGGGGACCGCGAGCAGTACTTC. Translating it yields CASSQTGDREQYF.